One sample yielded the 25 T cell receptor beta chains listed below, sequenced in a study of T cell repertoires in cytomegalovirus infection. TCRdb re-called the reads with MiXCR, one entry per CDR3 protein. The sample includes a few hundred thousand distinct CDR3 sequences, over 15% of them seen just once. The sample comprised PBMCs. These receptors were obtained from a human donor in good health (CMV status not recorded). Some clones in this sample may be carry-over from other donors' samples.

V and J are TRBV18 and TRBJ2-7; 8 positions agree with TRBD2. This CDR3 has 16 amino acids. Trimming removed 2 bases from V and 5 bases from J; junction bases left unmatched: 11. Germline values: CDR1 KGHSH, CDR2 LQKENI. In DNA form, the CDR3 reads TGTGCCAGCTCACCAGTTAGCGGGAAACTCAGCAACGAGCAGTACTTC. It codes for CASSPVSGKLSNEQYF.

Here the CDR3 reads CASSLLDTRTGELFF. Here the CDR3 DNA reads TGTGCCAGCAGTCTCCTGGACACCCGCACCGGGGAGCTGTTTTTT. The J gene is TRBJ2-2, the V gene TRBV11-2, with D tentatively TRBD1 (5 bases). Germline V lookup: CDR1 SGHAT, CDR2 FQNNGV. Trimming cost V 6 bases and J 4 bases, with 15 bases left between them. The CDR3 has 15 amino acids.

This clonotype was observed a few times. The rearrangement joins TRBV15 to TRBJ1-6; D may be TRBD1 (6 bases). The germline V and J ends were trimmed by 0 bases and 8 bases, with 14 bases remaining between them. The length of the CDR3 is 16 residues. Germline assignment: CDR1 LNHNV and CDR2 YYDKDF (reference sequence). CDR3 sequence reads: CATSREGGPGDSPLHF. CDR3 coding DNA: TGTGCCACCAGCAGAGAAGGGGGGCCTGGGGATTCACCCCTCCACTTT. The full variable domain, completed using reference TRBV15 and TRBJ1-6, is DAMVIQNPRYQVTQFGKPVTLSCSQTLNHNVMYWYQQKSSQAPKLLFHYYDKDFNNEADTPDNFQSRRPNTSFCFLDIRSPGLGDTAMYLCATSREGGPGDSPLHFGNGTRLTVT.

The genes are TRBV7-2 and TRBJ2-5, with D perhaps matching TRBD1 or TRBD2 (5 bases each). CDR3 size: 15 residues. The ends were cut back, 4 bases at V and 5 bases at J, with 17 bases in the middle. Germline loops: CDR1 SGHTA, CDR2 FQGNSA. CDR3 residues: CASSSGTAAWETQYF. The CDR3 nucleotides read TGTGCCAGCAGCTCCGGGACGGCGGCGTGGGAGACCCAGTACTTC.

The chain combines TRBV7-6 with TRBJ2-7; TRBD2 aligns across 10 bases. Germline V gene lookup returns CDR1 SGHVS and CDR2 FNYEAQ. This CDR3 contains 16 residues. The trim removed 5 bases at V and 4 bases at J, leaving 11 bases unmatched. This chain's CDR3 is CASSDSPSGSIYEQYF. The CDR3 coding sequence is TGTGCCAGCAGCGATAGCCCTAGCGGGAGTATTTACGAGCAGTACTTC. The entire variable domain, with the rest obtained from reference TRBV7-6 and TRBJ2-7, is as follows: GAGVSQSPRYKVTKRGQDVALRCDPISGHVSLYWYRQALGQGPEFLTYFNYEAQQDKSGLPNDRFSAERPEGSISTLTIQRTEQRDSAMYRCASSDSPSGSIYEQYFGPGTRLTVT.

This clonotype was counted between two and nine times. CDR3 sequence: CASRPGLQPQMRQYF. The CDR3 DNA follows: TGTGCCAGCAGGCCGGGACTGCAGCCCCAAATGAGGCAGTACTTC. V gene TRBV2 combines with J gene TRBJ2-7; possible D gene TRBD2, 6 bases. The V gene lost 6 bases and the J gene lost 9 bases, with 24 bases spanning the gap. The CDR3 is made up of 15 amino acids. The V gene's germline CDR1 is SNHLY and CDR2 FYNNEI.

This clonotype came up many times. The gene calls are TRBV7-2 and TRBJ2-3; TRBD2 might be the D (5 bases). CDR1 SGHTA and CDR2 FQGNSA come from the germline V gene. V was pared by 7 bases and J by 3 bases, with 11 bases between. CDR3 size: 13 residues. DNA for the CDR3: TGTGCCAGCATGCGGGTCGGGACAGATACGCAGTATTTT. Translated, it gives CASMRVGTDTQYF.

V gene TRBV11-2 combines with J gene TRBJ2-2, with D hard to call. The germline gives CDR1 SGHAT, CDR2 FQNNGV. There are 17 residues in the CDR3. Trimming removed 4 bases from V and 6 bases from J, with 21 bases in between. The CDR3 loop reads CASSSTYGPFNAGELFF. In nucleotides, the CDR3 is TGTGCCAGCAGCTCGACCTACGGGCCTTTTAATGCCGGGGAGCTGTTTTTT.

This clonotype was detected a few times. V gene TRBV29-1 combines with J gene TRBJ1-1; the D is unclear. CDR1 and CDR2 from the germline V gene are SQVTM and ANQGSEA. This CDR3 spans 11 amino acids. The V end was cut by 7 bases, the J end by 1 base, with 7 bases between. The CDR3 DNA reads as TGCAGCGCACATTCGAACACTGAAGCTTTCTTT. It encodes CSAHSNTEAFF.

The genes are TRBV19 and TRBJ2-7; no reliable D call. CDR3 size: 14 residues. The germline V and J ends were trimmed by 4 bases and 2 bases, with 12 bases remaining between them. Per the germline V gene, CDR1 is LNHDA and CDR2 is SQIVND (reference sequence). CDR3 coding DNA: TGTGCCAGTAGTAAGGTAGGAACCCCCTACGAGCAGTACTTC. It codes for CASSKVGTPYEQYF.

At least ten counts were recorded for this clonotype. This chain connects TRBV7-8 to TRBJ1-6; D is undetermined. Germline CDR1 reads SGHVS; CDR2 reads FQNEAQ. V was clipped by 3 bases and J by 7 bases, with 10 bases between them. The CDR3 is made up of 14 amino acids. The CDR3 reads CASSLVLGNSPLHF. CDR3 coding DNA: TGTGCCAGCAGCTTGGTTTTAGGGAATTCACCCCTCCACTTT.

The rearrangement joins TRBV2 to TRBJ1-2, with TRBD1 matching over 7 bases. Trimming cost V 7 bases and J 5 bases; bases outside gene matches: 7. The CDR3 covers 13 residues. Germline CDR1 is SNHLY and CDR2 is FYNNEI. The DNA of the CDR3 is TGTGCCAGCACCCCCGACAGGGAGTATGGCTACACCTTC. Protein sequence: CASTPDREYGYTF.

This clonotype appeared many times. V and J are TRBV28 and TRBJ2-5; TRBD2 matches at 9 bases. CDR3 size: 15 residues. V was pared by 9 bases and J by 4 bases, with 12 bases of the junction left unmatched. In germline, CDR1 is MDHEN, CDR2 SYDVKM. The DNA for the CDR3 is TGTGCCAGTAGAGGTAGCGGGGGTATTAGAGAGACCCAGTACTTC. It encodes CASRGSGGIRETQYF. Full variable domain (missing parts from reference TRBV28 and TRBJ2-5): DVKVTQSSRYLVKRTGEKVFLECVQDMDHENMFWYRQDPGLGLRLIYFSYDVKMKEKGDIPEGYSVSREKKERFSLILESASTNQTSMYLCASRGSGGIRETQYFGPGTRLLVL.

This rearrangement joins TRBV4-3 to TRBJ1-2; a weak D match, TRBD1 (5 bases). This CDR3 has 14 amino acids. Germline CDR1 LGHNA, CDR2 YSLEER. Trimming cost V 1 base and J 4 bases, with 10 bases left between them. CDR3 sequence (DNA): TGCGCCAGCAGCCAAGTCCGGGGGACCTATGGCTACACCTTC. Residues: CASSQVRGTYGYTF.

As to this clonotype: Given a much more abundant clone one base away, this may be a read error. The chain uses TRBV6-2 or TRBV6-3 and TRBJ1-5; D ambiguous. The CDR3 extends over 14 amino acids. The germline V and J ends were trimmed by 2 bases and 3 bases, with 8 bases remaining between them. Per the germline V gene, CDR1 is MNHEY and CDR2 is SVGEGT. This CDR3 is CASSYSSLNQPQHF. DNA of the CDR3: TGTGCCAGCAGTTACAGCAGCCTCAATCAGCCCCAGCATTTT.

In this sample, this clonotype turned up many times. The chain is built from TRBV7-8 and TRBJ1-2; the D is unclear. Trimming shortened V by 0 bases and J by 8 bases, and 7 bases separated the two germline ends. Germline-derived CDR1 and CDR2 are SGHVS and FQNEAQ. The CDR3 runs to 12 residues. The CDR3 here is CASSLAGSGYTF. The CDR3 nucleotides read TGTGCCAGCAGCTTAGCGGGGAGCGGCTACACCTTC.

V usage is TRBV6-2 or TRBV6-3 and J usage is TRBJ2-1, with 11 bases aligning to TRBD2. In germline, CDR1 is MNHEY, CDR2 SVGEGT. V shed 6 bases and J 9 bases; nucleotides not matched to a gene: 10. CDR3 length: 15 residues. This CDR3 reads CASRSSGRAAGEQFF. DNA of the CDR3: TGTGCCAGCAGGAGTAGCGGGAGGGCCGCTGGTGAGCAGTTCTTC.

For the CDR3, the DNA is TGTGCCACCAAGAGCAGCGGGAGAGACCACGAGCAGTACTTC. Amino acids: CATKSSGRDHEQYF. V and J are TRBV6-2 or TRBV6-3 and TRBJ2-7, with TRBD2 matching 8 bases. The germline V gene has CDR1 MNHEY and CDR2 SVGEGT. This CDR3 region has 14 residues. The trim removed 10 bases at V and 5 bases at J, leaving 13 bases unmatched.

The chain recombines TRBV11-2 with TRBJ2-5, with unresolved D. The germline gives CDR1 SGHAT, CDR2 FQNNGV. V lost 5 bases and J lost 2, with 18 bases in between. The CDR3 totals 16 residues. In DNA form, the CDR3 reads TGTGCCAGCAGCCAACTGCTAGGATTAGGGCAAGAGACCCAGTACTTC. Its protein is CASSQLLGLGQETQYF.

The CDR3 spells CASSLAGSLGYGYTF. The DNA of the CDR3 is TGTGCCAGCAGCTTAGCGGGCTCCCTAGGCTATGGCTACACCTTC. This chain connects TRBV7-2 to TRBJ1-2; D unresolved. CDR3 length: 15 residues. V was trimmed by 0 bases and J by 4 bases, leaving 12 bases between them. Germline-derived CDR1 and CDR2 are SGHTA and FQGNSA.

This chain links TRBV29-1 with TRBJ2-5; 12 positions agree with TRBD2. Germline-derived CDR1 and CDR2 are SQVTM and ANQGSEA. The V and J ends lost 6 bases and 5 bases, in that order; junction bases with no gene match: 4. This CDR3 comprises 13 residues. The CDR3 sequence: CSVGLAGTETQYF. In DNA form, the CDR3 reads TGCAGCGTCGGACTAGCGGGGACGGAGACCCAGTACTTC.

The chain joins TRBV6-6 to TRBJ2-7; 9 bases agree with TRBD1. Germline lookup yields CDR1 MNHNY and CDR2 SVGAGI (reference sequence). V lost 5 bases, J lost 0 bases, and 8 bases stayed unmatched. The CDR3 covers 16 residues. The CDR3 spells CASSPGPDRGSYEQYF. CDR3 coding DNA: TGTGCCAGCAGTCCTGGACCGGACAGGGGCTCCTACGAGCAGTACTTC.

In its sample, this clonotype was seen many times. The genes are TRBV7-9 and TRBJ1-1; D ambiguous. The V end lost 3 bases, the J end lost 1 base, and 3 bases lay between the germline ends. From germline, CDR1 is SEHNR and CDR2 FQNEAQ (reference sequence). The CDR3 totals 12 residues. The CDR3 loop reads CASSFENTEAFF. In nucleotides, the CDR3 is TGTGCCAGCAGCTTTGAGAACACTGAAGCTTTCTTT.

The chain has TRBV15 and TRBJ1-2; the D is unclear. CDR1 is LNHNV and CDR2 is YYDKDF in the germline V gene (reference sequence). Trimming left V 1 base short and J 7 bases short, with 13 bases between. CDR3 length: 14 amino acids. The CDR3 loop is CATSRVSPPAGYTF. CDR3 bases: TGTGCCACCAGCAGAGTCTCCCCTCCCGCTGGCTACACCTTC.

At least ten counts were recorded for this clonotype. The chain joins TRBV7-2 to TRBJ2-1; 7 bases match TRBD1. The CDR3 extends over 15 amino acids. CDR1 and CDR2 (germline): SGHTA, FQGNSA. The J segment lost 4 bases and the V segment lost 3 bases, leaving 6 bases of the junction unmatched. The CDR3, as DNA: TGTGCCAGCAGCTTTGCGAGGGGGCCATACAATGAGCAGTTCTTC. Its translation is CASSFARGPYNEQFF.